This TCR beta chain is from a study of T cell responses to AZD1222 COVID-19 vaccine. Study observations and caveats: At baseline, seropositivity was found in only a handful of AZD1222 recipients.

Produced via immunoSEQ multiplex PCR; TCRdb's table is partial and in-frame only. In the table there are approximately 150,000 clones, 90% of which are singletons. In this sample, this clone turned up once. Antigen unknown. The CDR3 runs to 16 residues. The ends lost 4 bases at V and 2 bases at J; junction bases unmatched: 7. Germline-derived CDR1 and CDR2 are SGDLS and YYNGEE. The chain combines TRBV9 with TRBJ2-5; 11 nucleotides align to TRBD2. Source: peripheral blood, taken 28 days after the second AZD1222 dose. The receptor was derived from an adult who received the AZD1222 COVID-19 vaccine. The CDR3 protein is CASSLSTSGDQETQYF. DNA of the CDR3: TGTGCCAGCAGCCTTTCGACTAGCGGGGATCAAGAGACCCAGTACTTC.